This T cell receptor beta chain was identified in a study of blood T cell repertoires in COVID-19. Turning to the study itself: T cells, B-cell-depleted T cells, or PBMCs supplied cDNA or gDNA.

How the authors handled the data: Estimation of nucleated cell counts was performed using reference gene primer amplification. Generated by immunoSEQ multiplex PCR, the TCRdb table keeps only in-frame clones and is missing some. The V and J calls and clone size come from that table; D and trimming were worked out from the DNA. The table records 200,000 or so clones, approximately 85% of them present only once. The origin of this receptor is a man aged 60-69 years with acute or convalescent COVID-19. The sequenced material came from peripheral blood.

The CDR3 DNA sequence: TGTGCCAGCAGTAAAAGACAGGGGATCTTAGGAGAGCAGTACTTC. Encoded protein: CASSKRQGILGEQYF. The chain joins TRBV2 to TRBJ2-7, with TRBD1 matching over 8 bases. The germline V gene encodes CDR1 SNHLY and CDR2 FYNNEI. The V segment lost 5 bases and the J segment 7 bases; nucleotides outside the gene matches: 13. The CDR3 has 15 amino acids. Complete variable domain (other parts from reference TRBV2 and TRBJ2-7): EPEVTQTPSHQVTQMGQEVILRCVPISNHLYFYWYRQILGQKVEFLVSFYNNEISEKSEIFDDQFSVERPDGSNFTLKIRSTKLEDSAMYFCASSKRQGILGEQYFGPGTRLTVT.